This TCR beta chain was recorded in a study of technical replicates of blood from a handful of donors. In the case of this clone: The junction shows a germline mismatch at one end, possibly a read error.

The table came from immunoSEQ multiplex PCR; TCRdb's copy has only in-frame clones and leaves some out. There are about 97,000 clones in the sample; roughly 95% occur only once, and approximately 0.2% lies in the top ten. The germline V gene has CDR1 SGHVS and CDR2 FNYEAQ. The CDR3 totals 14 residues. Material for sequencing was T cells isolated from PBMCs. V is TRBV7-6 and J is TRBJ1-1, with TRBD1 matching over 8 bases. The sequence was collected from a human donor in good health. For the CDR3, the DNA is TGTGCCAGCAGCCCGGACAGGGTGAATACTGAAGCTTTCTTT. It translates to CASSPDRVNTEAFF.